These T cell receptor beta chains were read from a single sample in a study of T cells in Graves' hyperthyroidism and ophthalmopathy. TCRdb reprocessed the multiplex PCR reads with MiXCR, giving one entry per CDR3 protein. The sample carries approximately 600,000 distinct CDR3 sequences, less than 25% recorded once. Sequenced material: blood. These receptors all stem from a man aged 30 to 45 with Graves' ophthalmopathy. The CDR3 runs from the conserved cysteine through the conserved F or W. The D gene is left open where the match is weak. Rows may omit the clone size; those that give it use once, few, many or a size class.

size	V	D	J	CDR3	DNA
many	TRBV5-1	.	TRBJ1-2	CASSLGTGLNYGYTF	TGCGCCAGCAGCTTGGGTACAGGACTAAACTATGGCTACACCTTC
few	TRBV4-1	.	TRBJ2-7	CASSQDDGAYEQYF	TGCGCCAGCAGCCAAGATGACGGGGCTTACGAGCAGTACTTC
many	TRBV28	.	TRBJ1-2	CASSFWFRSNYGYTF	TGTGCCAGCAGTTTTTGGTTCAGGTCTAACTATGGCTACACCTTC
few	TRBV7-9	TRBD1	TRBJ2-1	CASSPRDRAYNEQFF	TGTGCCAGCAGCCCCCGGGACAGAGCCTACAATGAGCAGTTCTTC
.	TRBV24-1	.	TRBJ2-1	CATILPSSYNEQFF	TGTGCCACCATTCTCCCTAGCTCCTACAATGAGCAGTTCTTC
many	TRBV11-2	TRBD2	TRBJ2-7	CASRGGVAGVNEQYF	TGTGCCAGCAGGGGGGGGGTCGCGGGAGTCAACGAGCAGTACTTC
.	TRBV24-1	.	TRBJ1-3	CATPLRGQENGNTIYF	TGTGCCACCCCCCTCCGAGGGCAGGAAAATGGAAACACCATATATTTT
.	TRBV6-9	.	TRBJ1-4	CASSYGWEKLFF	TGTGCCAGCAGTTACGGGTGGGAAAAACTGTTTTTT
.	TRBV6-1	.	TRBJ2-7	CASSGGRDEQYF	TGTGCCAGCAGTGGGGGTAGGGACGAGCAGTACTTC
.	TRBV6-1	TRBD1	TRBJ1-4	CASSEADTGGDHEKLFF	TGTGCCAGCAGTGAAGCGGACACAGGGGGTGACCATGAAAAACTGTTTTTT
few	TRBV29-1	.	TRBJ2-7	CSVETDEQYF	TGCAGCGTAGAGACAGATGAGCAGTACTTC
few	TRBV20-1	TRBD1	TRBJ1-6	CSALPDRGVSPLHF	TGCAGTGCCTTACCGGACAGGGGTGTTTCACCCCTCCACTTT
few	TRBV6-2/TRBV6-3	.	TRBJ2-3	CASRRRGTDTQYF	TGTGCCTCCCGGAGGCGGGGCACAGATACGCAGTATTTT
few	TRBV7-9	.	TRBJ2-3	CASSLAYLLTTRPSTDTQYF	TGTGCCAGCAGCTTAGCTTATCTCTTAACTACGCGGCCTAGCACAGATACGCAGTATTTT